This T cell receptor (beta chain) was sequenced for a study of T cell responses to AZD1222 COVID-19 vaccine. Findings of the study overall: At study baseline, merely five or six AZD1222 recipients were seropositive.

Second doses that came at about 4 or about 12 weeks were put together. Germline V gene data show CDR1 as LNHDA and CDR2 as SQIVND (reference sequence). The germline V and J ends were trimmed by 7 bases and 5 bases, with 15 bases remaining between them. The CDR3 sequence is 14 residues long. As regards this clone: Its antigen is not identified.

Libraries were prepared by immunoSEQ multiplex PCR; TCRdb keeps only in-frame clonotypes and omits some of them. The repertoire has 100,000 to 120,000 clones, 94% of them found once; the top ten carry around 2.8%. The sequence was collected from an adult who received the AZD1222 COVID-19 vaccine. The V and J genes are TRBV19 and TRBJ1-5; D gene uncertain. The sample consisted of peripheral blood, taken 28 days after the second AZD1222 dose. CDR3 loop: CASTSIAGDQPQHF. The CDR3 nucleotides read TGTGCCAGTACCTCTATCGCCGGGGATCAGCCCCAGCATTTT. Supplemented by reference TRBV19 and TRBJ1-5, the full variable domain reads DGGITQSPKYLFRKEGQNVTLSCEQNLNHDAMYWYRQDPGQGLRLIYYSQIVNDFQKGDIAEGYSVSREKKESFPLTVTSAQKNPTAFYLCASTSIAGDQPQHFGDGTRLSIL.